These T cell receptor beta chains were read from a single sample in a study of shared clonotypes between healthy human individuals. The method was immunoSEQ multiplex PCR; TCRdb's version includes in-frame clones alone and lacks a portion of them. The sample has 780,000 or so clones; over 55% are singletons. The sample taken for sequencing was memory CD4+ T cells sorted from blood. Receptor source: a woman aged 25-40 years in good health. CDR3s include the opening cysteine and the closing phenylalanine or tryptophan.

v_call: TRBV28; cdr3_aa: CASREGAGQPQHF
v_call: TRBV19; cdr3_aa: CATHGASGSSYEQYF
v_call: TRBV27; cdr3_aa: CASRPGQIINSNQPQHF
v_call: TRBV2; cdr3_aa: CASSLLAARTDTQYF
v_call: TRBV7-6; cdr3_aa: CASSSQPTSGVRETQYF
v_call: TRBV10-1; cdr3_aa: CASSFSVNTEAFF
v_call: TRBV19; cdr3_aa: CASSNPEPSGELFF
v_call: TRBV7-9; cdr3_aa: CASSPRDRFIHSNQPQHF
v_call: TRBV18; cdr3_aa: CASSPPGLAGGLNTGELFF
v_call: TRBV5-5; cdr3_aa: CASSLSYPGGNEQFF
v_call: TRBV20-1; cdr3_aa: CSAYGHEKLFF
v_call: TRBV7-6; cdr3_aa: CASSLARGTGELFF
v_call: TRBV18; cdr3_aa: CASSQLGGFRSEQFF
v_call: TRBV5-1; cdr3_aa: CASSPGQGTNEKLFF
v_call: TRBV2; cdr3_aa: CASSELAGTEAFF
v_call: TRBV30; cdr3_aa: CAWKLAGGPSNEQFF
v_call: TRBV18; cdr3_aa: CASSPSAGRLNEKLFF
v_call: TRBV7-9; cdr3_aa: CASSFSAGRGIDEQFF
v_call: TRBV7-3; cdr3_aa: CASSLELAAGELFF
v_call: TRBV25-1; cdr3_aa: CASNVDGTGIDEQYF
v_call: TRBV10-2; cdr3_aa: CASSDRAHKFNEKLFF
v_call: TRBV2; cdr3_aa: CARTSGRAYNEQFF
v_call: TRBV10-2; cdr3_aa: CATKASGTTDTQYF
v_call: TRBV4-1; cdr3_aa: CASSQEGGNQPQHF
v_call: TRBV6-5; cdr3_aa: CASSYSNYGGNTIYF
v_call: TRBV28; cdr3_aa: CASSWGQSNEKLFF
v_call: TRBV2; cdr3_aa: CASRTPRRENTEAFF
v_call: TRBV28; cdr3_aa: CASSLPGQGSTYEQYF
v_call: TRBV11-2; cdr3_aa: CASSLAATGSYEQYF
v_call: TRBV10-1; cdr3_aa: CASSESWVAGAGYNEQFF
v_call: TRBV10-1; cdr3_aa: CASILRTSAHATYEQYF
v_call: TRBV2; cdr3_aa: CASSVSDYGYTF
v_call: TRBV25-1; cdr3_aa: CASSAVPGGIQETQYF
v_call: TRBV4-1; cdr3_aa: CASSLSVGFGITDTQYF
v_call: TRBV5-5; cdr3_aa: CASSLNGRSEQYF
v_call: TRBV29-1; cdr3_aa: CSVHFTEAFF
v_call: TRBV7-5; cdr3_aa: CVRSLRRCGRIYNEQFF
v_call: TRBV9; cdr3_aa: CASSVERNTEAFF
v_call: TRBV27; cdr3_aa: CASSSEWGRAFF
v_call: TRBV6-1; cdr3_aa: CASTPGTVGYIQYF
v_call: TRBV29-1; cdr3_aa: CSVQTGEGSPLHF
v_call: TRBV19; cdr3_aa: CASTGTGDSTQYF
v_call: TRBV5-1; cdr3_aa: CASSLTPGLANSYNEQFF
v_call: TRBV19; cdr3_aa: CASSPAYSTDTQYF
v_call: TRBV6-5; cdr3_aa: CASSYYGRGESEQYF
v_call: TRBV14; cdr3_aa: CASSQTGVPDTQYF
v_call: TRBV7-3; cdr3_aa: CASSDLLDTQYF
v_call: TRBV5-1; cdr3_aa: CASSLKTKLGTDTQYF